Listed below are T cell receptor beta chains from one sample, sequenced in a study of blood T cells in healthy people across ages. TCRdb analysed the 5' RACE reads with MiXCR anew, one entry per CDR3 protein. The table has around 820,000 distinct CDR3 sequences, more than 20% seen once. The sample was also linked to a second study, of T cells of mothers and their children.

The sequencing sample was made of blood. These receptors all stem from a boy under 18 in good health. The CDR3 runs from the conserved cysteine through the conserved F or W. D genes are given only for firm matches. Size values are once, few and many counts, or a class for expanded clones, and some rows have none.

J gene: TRBJ1-4; clone size: .; D gene: TRBD1; V gene: TRBV29-1; CDR3 length: 13; CDR3 DNA: TGCAGCGCTACAGGGGCGGATAATGAAAAACTGTTTTTT; CDR3 protein: CSATGADNEKLFF
J gene: TRBJ2-5; clone size: few; D gene: .; V gene: TRBV5-5; CDR3 length: 14; CDR3 DNA: TGTGCCAGCAGCTTCTTCAGGTCTCAGGAGACCCAGTACTTC; CDR3 protein: CASSFFRSQETQYF
J gene: TRBJ2-2; clone size: few; D gene: .; V gene: TRBV9; CDR3 length: 19; CDR3 DNA: TGTGCCAGCAGCCCCAGTCCCCCTAGCGTTGATGGAGGCACCGGGGAGCTGTTTTTT; CDR3 protein: CASSPSPPSVDGGTGELFF
J gene: TRBJ2-7; clone size: few; D gene: .; V gene: TRBV7-9; CDR3 length: 15; CDR3 DNA: TGTGCCAGCAGCTTAGCCGGACCGGAAAGTTCCGAGCAGTACTTC; CDR3 protein: CASSLAGPESSEQYF
J gene: TRBJ1-1; clone size: few; D gene: .; V gene: TRBV12-5; CDR3 length: 15; CDR3 DNA: TGTGCTAGTACCGCTCAGGGAAGGATGAACACTGAAGCTTTCTTT; CDR3 protein: CASTAQGRMNTEAFF
J gene: TRBJ2-3; clone size: .; D gene: .; V gene: TRBV29-1; CDR3 length: 15; CDR3 DNA: TGCAGCGCCGAAACAGGGCCTGCCTCCACAGATACGCAGTATTTT; CDR3 protein: CSAETGPASTDTQYF
J gene: TRBJ2-7; clone size: .; D gene: .; V gene: TRBV20-1; CDR3 length: 14; CDR3 DNA: TGCAGTGCTAGAGCCCGAGGCAGGTCCTACGAGCAGTACTTC; CDR3 protein: CSARARGRSYEQYF
J gene: TRBJ1-1; clone size: .; D gene: TRBD1; V gene: TRBV11-2; CDR3 length: 17; CDR3 DNA: TGTGCCAGCAGCTTAACCATGACAGGGGTGAATCCTAGAGAAGCTTTCTTT; CDR3 protein: CASSLTMTGVNPREAFF
J gene: TRBJ1-4; clone size: .; D gene: TRBD1; V gene: TRBV5-5; CDR3 length: 15; CDR3 DNA: TGTGCCAGCAGCCCCACAGGGGGCCGGAATGAAAAACTGTTTTTT; CDR3 protein: CASSPTGGRNEKLFF
J gene: TRBJ1-1; clone size: few; D gene: .; V gene: TRBV20-1; CDR3 length: 9; CDR3 DNA: TGCAGTGGAGGTTATAGAGCTTTCTTT; CDR3 protein: CSGGYRAFF
J gene: TRBJ2-3; clone size: .; D gene: TRBD1; V gene: TRBV12-3/TRBV12-4; CDR3 length: 15; CDR3 DNA: TGTGCCAGCACCCTGGGACAGGGCCACACAGATACGCAGTATTTT; CDR3 protein: CASTLGQGHTDTQYF
J gene: TRBJ2-7; clone size: .; D gene: TRBD1; V gene: TRBV14; CDR3 length: 14; CDR3 DNA: TGTGCCAGCAGCCAAGATTGGACAGGCTACGAGCAGTACTTC; CDR3 protein: CASSQDWTGYEQYF
J gene: TRBJ2-7; clone size: .; D gene: .; V gene: TRBV7-2; CDR3 length: 14; CDR3 DNA: TGTGCCAGCAGCTTAACCGGGGACCCCTACGAGCAGTACTTC; CDR3 protein: CASSLTGDPYEQYF
J gene: TRBJ2-7; clone size: .; D gene: .; V gene: TRBV7-8; CDR3 length: 16; CDR3 DNA: TGTGCCAGCAGCTTAGGCCATAGCGGTGGGGATCACGAGCAGTACTTC; CDR3 protein: CASSLGHSGGDHEQYF
J gene: TRBJ2-7; clone size: few; D gene: TRBD1; V gene: TRBV7-9; CDR3 length: 13; CDR3 DNA: TGTGCCAGCCGGGACAGGAAAGCAGTAAAGCAGTACTTC; CDR3 protein: CASRDRKAVKQYF
J gene: TRBJ2-3; clone size: .; D gene: TRBD2; V gene: TRBV4-1; CDR3 length: 14; CDR3 DNA: TGCGCCAGCAGCCAAGAAGAAGGGGAGGGCACGCAGTATTTT; CDR3 protein: CASSQEEGEGTQYF
J gene: TRBJ2-5; clone size: .; D gene: .; V gene: TRBV4-3; CDR3 length: 15; CDR3 DNA: TGCGCCAGCAGCCAAGGCACAGCGAACCAAGAGACCCAGTACTTC; CDR3 protein: CASSQGTANQETQYF
J gene: TRBJ1-6; clone size: few; D gene: .; V gene: TRBV7-2; CDR3 length: 18; CDR3 DNA: TGTGCCAGCAGCCTGGGACCGGAATTAAGCTCCTATAATTCACCCCTCCACTTT; CDR3 protein: CASSLGPELSSYNSPLHF
J gene: TRBJ1-1; clone size: few; D gene: TRBD1; V gene: TRBV4-1; CDR3 length: 16; CDR3 DNA: TGCGCCAGCAGCCAAACCGGGACAGCGGGAAACACTGAAGCTTTCTTT; CDR3 protein: CASSQTGTAGNTEAFF
J gene: TRBJ1-1; clone size: few; D gene: TRBD1; V gene: TRBV19; CDR3 length: 15; CDR3 DNA: TGTGCCAGTAGTGGGACCCGCCAGGGGGGGACTGAAGCTTTCTTT; CDR3 protein: CASSGTRQGGTEAFF
J gene: TRBJ2-7; clone size: .; D gene: .; V gene: TRBV12-3/TRBV12-4; CDR3 length: 15; CDR3 DNA: TGTGCCGCCAAAAGGCTGGGACTGAGCTCCTACGAGCAGTACTTC; CDR3 protein: CAAKRLGLSSYEQYF
J gene: TRBJ2-7; clone size: few; D gene: .; V gene: TRBV27; CDR3 length: 15; CDR3 DNA: TGTGCCAGCAGTTTGAGAGGGGCGACGGTCTACGAGCAGTACTTC; CDR3 protein: CASSLRGATVYEQYF